The T cell receptor (beta chain) described here comes from a study of brain T cells in children with intractable seizures (dated by TCRdb to the early 2020s). In terms of the full investigation: Resected brain tissue from 53 pediatric epilepsy surgery cases was initially screened for immune gene transcripts with a NanoString immunology panel. Among the roughly twelve selected surgery cases, eight also had pre-surgery blood sequenced, leaving four with brain tissue only.

The immunoSEQ assay was used to generate TCR beta chain sequences from genomic DNA. The source study handled its data this way. Any CDR3 sequence that did not begin with the conserved framework cysteine at position 104 was removed by hand. To get clonality, the normalized Shannon's Diversity Index was subtracted from one, giving values from 0 (maximal diversity) to 1 (oligoclonal). Differences in the frequency of the same CDR3 between samples, such as brain versus blood, were assessed with chi-squared comparison-of-proportions tests. Public clonotypes were found through immuneACCESS searches, while the VDJdb browser was used to judge similarity to known antiviral clonotypes. Held by TCRdb, this immuneACCESS table contains in-frame sequences only and omits some clones. Under half of the omission traces to an unresolved V gene where checked; the cause of the rest is unknown. From that table come the V and J calls and clone size; the DNA was used to work out D and trimming. In all, the sample holds 300,000 to 400,000 clones, and roughly 92% of those were seen once. Together, the top ten hold 5% to 7% of the sample.

On the study overall, not on this receptor specifically: Viral specificity was inferred only from CDR3 sequence similarity, and patients' HCMV serostatus was unknown. Because pre- and post-surgery blood were sequenced to different depths, clones absent from the pre-surgery sample may reflect undersampling.

A remark on this clone: Which antigen it targets is not known. No per-base quality is available; no much larger clone lies one base away.

CDR1 and CDR2 (MNHEY, SVGAGI) derive from the germline V gene. The CDR3 spans 15 residues, from the cysteine through the phenylalanine. Only the CDR3 DNA is retained, 45 bases long and in frame from the first base. V and J are trimmed by 7 bases and 4 bases, and the gene matches miss 10 bases of the junction. The time point label, read with the paper, signifies: blood from clinic visit 5 months post-surgery; TSC patient then seizure free. The surgery cases that showed the highest brain T cell transcript signatures were chosen for TCR beta chain sequencing of brain tissue, and of blood when it was available. Before surgery, the patients had been given at least one anti-epileptic drug. TCR-sequenced patients were children with drug-resistant epilepsy due to tuberous sclerosis complex, focal cortical dysplasia, Rasmussen encephalitis or hemimegalencephaly. Bulk genomic DNA was extracted from unsorted brain tissue and whole blood with the Monarch genomic DNA purification kit.

The sequence is built from TRBV6-5 and TRBJ2-7; the central 10 bases match TRBD1. This receptor was obtained from a boy under two years old with tuberous sclerosis and intractable seizures. The specimen comprised peripheral blood, sampled more than 4 months after surgery. The DNA is TGTGCCAGCACCAGAATGGGACAGGGGTCATACGAGCAGTACTTC. This is translated as CASTRMGQGSYEQYF.